This TCR beta chain was sequenced in a study of CD8 T cells in ankylosing spondylitis. The study's findings and limits: Blood of patients with ankylosing spondylitis appeared to be characterized by a TCR beta motif of about eight highly homologous variants. The study looked at matched synovial fluid samples from ankylosing spondylitis patients. Disease-linked clones were reported to be significantly enriched there. Both synovial fluid and blood in reactive arthritis had previously been reported to carry some motif variants.

This CDR3 is built from 14 residues. Germline V gives CDR1 DFQATT, CDR2 SNEGSKA (reference sequence). The V end was cut by 4 bases, the J end by 0 bases, with 10 bases between. The TCR beta libraries were generated through quantitative 5'-RACE incorporating molecular barcodes. TCRdb passed the 5' RACE reads through MiXCR, listing each CDR3 protein once. The table lists under 400,000 distinct CDR3 sequences, approximately 10% of them singletons. This clonotype was detected ten times or more. Its antigen remains unidentified. The chain joins TRBV20-1 to TRBJ2-1, with D possibly being TRBD2 (6 bases). The clonotype originates from a female donor with ankylosing spondylitis or in good health (not recorded which). Material for sequencing was blood, either unsorted or a sorted T cell fraction (not recorded which). The CDR3 is CSAIGRNSYNEQFF. CDR3 DNA sequence: TGCAGTGCTATCGGGAGAAACTCCTACAATGAGCAGTTCTTC.